A single sample is the source of the 23 T cell receptor beta chains below, sequenced in a study of T cell repertoires in cytomegalovirus infection. Antigen specificity for these receptors is unknown. TCRdb reprocessed the reads via MiXCR and lists one record per CDR3 protein. The data show some 940,000 distinct CDR3 sequences, with around 30% seen just once and about 14% held by the top ten. The material was cultured CD8+ T cells from PBMCs, obtained from culture after CMV antigen stimulation. All receptors derive from a human donor in good health (CMV status not recorded). Some clones in this sample may be carry-over from other donors' samples.

The V call is TRBV12-3 or TRBV12-4, the J call TRBJ2-1; perhaps TRBD2 as D (7 bases). This CDR3 is 11 amino acids long. V was clipped by 11 bases and J by 7 bases, with 12 bases between them. The CDR3 DNA follows: TGTGCCGTAGGGGGGGGAAATGAGCAGTTCTTC. Amino acid sequence: CAVGGGNEQFF.

The V gene is TRBV6-5, the J gene TRBJ2-5, with 7 bases aligning to TRBD1. The CDR3 is 15 residues long. CDR1 and CDR2 (germline): MNHEY, SVGAGI. Trimming at V came to 4 bases and at J to 3 bases, leaving 8 bases not matched to a gene. CDR3: CASSSLTGPEETQYF. The CDR3 DNA reads as TGTGCCAGCAGTTCCTTGACAGGGCCGGAAGAGACCCAGTACTTC.

This clonotype was observed a few times. This chain joins TRBV7-9 and TRBJ1-4, with 8 bases fitting TRBD1. Germline V gene lookup returns CDR1 SEHNR and CDR2 FQNEAQ (reference sequence). CDR3 length: 16 residues. Trimming removed 5 bases from V and 7 bases from J; junction bases left unmatched: 12. CDR3 sequence reads: CASSPTWQGAVEKLFF. The CDR3 DNA follows: TGTGCCAGCAGCCCAACGTGGCAGGGGGCCGTTGAAAAACTGTTTTTT.

The chain joins TRBV7-3 to TRBJ2-7, with 7 bases matching TRBD1. With 5 bases clipped from V and 3 bases from J, the junction kept 10 bases outside the gene matches. The CDR3 totals 15 residues. Germline lookup yields CDR1 SGHTA and CDR2 FQGTGA. The DNA for the CDR3 is TGTGCCAGCAGCGCCCCGGGACAGAGGTACTACGAGCAGTACTTC. It specifies CASSAPGQRYYEQYF. Using reference TRBV7-3 and TRBJ2-7 for the parts outside the CDR3, the full variable domain is GAGVSQTPSNKVTEKGKYVELRCDPISGHTALYWYRQSLGQGPEFLIYFQGTGAADDSGLPNDRFFAVRPEGSVSTLKIQRTERGDSAVYLCASSAPGQRYYEQYFGPGTRLTVT.

The chain uses TRBV7-6 and TRBJ2-7; D may be TRBD1 or TRBD2 (7 bases each). Trimming took 5 bases from V and 4 from J, leaving 21 bases between them. The CDR3 sequence is 16 residues long. Germline lookup yields CDR1 SGHVS and CDR2 FNYEAQ. CDR3 residues: CASSGGRSGQPYEQYF. As DNA, the CDR3 is TGTGCCAGCAGCGGCGGGAGATCGGGACAGCCGTACGAGCAGTACTTC.

The chain combines TRBV15 with TRBJ2-1, with 7 nucleotides matching TRBD1. The CDR3 consists of 15 residues. Trimming cost V 5 bases and J 4 bases; bases outside gene matches: 8. Germline CDR1 reads LNHNV; CDR2 reads YYDKDF (reference sequence). CDR3: CATSGERGLYNEQFF. The CDR3 DNA follows: TGTGCCACCAGCGGGGAGAGGGGGCTGTACAATGAGCAGTTCTTC.

This clonotype was seen a single time. The genes are TRBV12-3 or TRBV12-4 and TRBJ1-2; D might be TRBD1 (5 bases). There are 14 residues in the CDR3. Trimming stripped 3 bases from V and 8 bases from J, with 16 bases between. CDR3: CASSLEPRGSGYTF. For the CDR3, the DNA is TGTGCCAGCAGTTTGGAACCCCGGGGGAGCGGCTACACCTTC.

The genes are TRBV14 and TRBJ2-7; TRBD1 might be the D (5 bases). Per the germline V gene, CDR1 is SGHDN and CDR2 is FVKESK. There are 13 residues in the CDR3. The V end lost 4 bases, the J end lost 6 bases, and 13 bases lay between the germline ends. CDR3 residues: CASSPPAGLEQYV. The DNA of the CDR3 is TGTGCCAGCAGCCCCCCCGCAGGGCTCGAGCAGTACGTC.

The chain has TRBV19 and TRBJ2-1; TRBD2 matches 10 bases. Germline V lookup: CDR1 LNHDA, CDR2 SQIVND (reference sequence). There are 15 residues in the CDR3. The V gene end was trimmed by 3 bases and the J gene end by 5 bases; junction bases not matched to a gene: 4. The DNA of the CDR3 is TGTGCCAGTAGTATTAGCGGGGGGCCTGACAATGAGCAGTTCTTC. This gives the protein CASSISGGPDNEQFF.

The gene calls are TRBV6-2 or TRBV6-3 and TRBJ1-2; D not resolved. Per the germline V gene, CDR1 is MNHEY and CDR2 is SVGEGT. This CDR3 comprises 13 residues. Deletions cut 4 bases from V and 2 bases from J, with 8 bases between. The CDR3, as DNA: TGTGCCAGCAGTTGGCTGACAAACTATGGCTACACCTTC. Its protein is CASSWLTNYGYTF.

The sample holds many counts of this clonotype. The chain links TRBV6-5 to TRBJ1-1; possible D gene TRBD1, 5 bases. The CDR3 sequence is 14 residues long. Trimming stripped 1 base from V and 2 bases from J, with 8 bases between. Looked up from germline, CDR1 is MNHEY and CDR2 is SVGAGI. The DNA of the CDR3 is TGTGCCAGCAGTTACTTAGGGGAAAACACTGAAGCTTTCTTT. Translating it yields CASSYLGENTEAFF.

The CDR3 coding sequence is TGTGCCAGCAACCCGACAGGGGGCAGAGGCTACACCTTC. Encoded protein: CASNPTGGRGYTF. The chain combines TRBV6-1 with TRBJ1-2; TRBD1 aligns across 10 bases. CDR1 is MNHNS, CDR2 SASEGT, per germline. Trimming removed 7 bases from V and 8 bases from J; junction bases left unmatched: 7. The CDR3 sequence is 13 residues long.

This chain connects TRBV10-3 to TRBJ2-2; D is uncertain. The ends were cut back, 7 bases at V and 2 bases at J, with 8 bases in the middle. The germline gives CDR1 ENHRY, CDR2 SYGVKD. The CDR3 covers 13 residues. CDR3 protein: CAINDLNTGELFF. CDR3 in DNA: TGTGCCATCAATGACCTCAACACCGGGGAGCTGTTTTTT.

This rearrangement joins TRBV6-1 to TRBJ2-7; D unresolved. The ends were cut back, 2 bases at V and 2 bases at J, with 16 bases in the middle. This CDR3 contains 16 residues. CDR1 is MNHNS, CDR2 SASEGT, per germline. The CDR3 bases are TGTGCCAGCAGTGAACTGGGCCCGTGGACCACCTACGAGCAGTACTTC. Its protein is CASSELGPWTTYEQYF.

V gene TRBV2 combines with J gene TRBJ1-4; D gene ambiguous. Trimming took 6 bases from V and 7 from J, leaving 12 bases between them. This CDR3 has 13 residues. Germline V gene lookup returns CDR1 SNHLY and CDR2 FYNNEI. As DNA, the CDR3 is TGTGCCAGCAGGGGCCCTACGGGTGAAAAACTGTTTTTT. Amino acid sequence: CASRGPTGEKLFF.

V usage is TRBV27 and J usage is TRBJ2-3; D call uncertain. The CDR3 has 13 amino acids. From germline, CDR1 is MNHEY and CDR2 SMNVEV (reference sequence). The ends were cut back, 5 bases at V and 9 bases at J, with 15 bases in the middle. The CDR3 nucleotides read TGTGCCAGCAGTGCCGACTTTCGAGGAACGCAGTATTTT. It yields the protein CASSADFRGTQYF.

There are a few counts of this clonotype. The V call is TRBV6-6, the J call TRBJ2-3, with TRBD2 as a possible D gene (5 bases). CDR3 size: 15 residues. In germline, CDR1 is MNHNY, CDR2 SVGAGI (reference sequence). V lost 2 bases, J lost 6 bases, and 15 bases lay in between. The CDR3 is CASSYEGQFGDTQYF. For the CDR3, the DNA is TGTGCCAGCAGTTACGAGGGCCAGTTCGGTGATACGCAGTATTTT.

The sample holds a few counts of this clonotype. One junction end disagrees with the germline gene, perhaps due to a read error. The chain has TRBV12-3 or TRBV12-4 and TRBJ2-1, with 9 bases fitting TRBD1. The CDR3 length is 13 residues. The CDR3, as DNA: TGTGCCAGCAGAGCAAACGAACAGGGGGCGCGTAACTTC. Protein sequence: CASRANEQGARNF.

This clonotype was counted many times. CDR3 in amino acids: CASRKGNTEAFF. CDR3 nucleotides: TGTGCCAGCAGAAAGGGGAACACTGAAGCTTTCTTT. The chain has TRBV7-8 and TRBJ1-1; no reliable D call. Germline loops: CDR1 SGHVS, CDR2 FQNEAQ. This CDR3 comprises 12 residues. V was shortened by 6 bases and J by 1 base, with 6 bases between the two germline ends. The whole variable domain, remainder taken from reference TRBV7-8 and TRBJ1-1, is GAGVSQSPRYKVAKRGQDVALRCDPISGHVSLFWYQQALGQGPEFLTYFQNEAQLDKSGLPSDRFFAERPEGSVSTLKIQRTQQEDSAVYLCASRKGNTEAFFGQGTRLTVV.

This clonotype was seen a few times. V gene TRBV7-9 combines with J gene TRBJ2-1; D unclear. Germline-derived CDR1 and CDR2 are SEHNR and FQNEAQ (reference sequence). The germline V and J ends were trimmed by 8 bases and 3 bases, with 11 bases remaining between them. The CDR3 covers 13 residues. CDR3 nucleotide sequence: TGTGCCAGCCCAGTTGGGCTCTACAATGAGCAGTTCTTC. It translates to CASPVGLYNEQFF. The full variable domain, with the rest looked up from reference TRBV7-9 and TRBJ2-1, is DTGVSQNPRHKITKRGQNVTFRCDPISEHNRLYWYRQTLGQGPEFLTYFQNEAQLEKSRLLSDRFSAERPKGSFSTLEIQRTEQGDSAMYLCASPVGLYNEQFFGPGTRLTVL.

The V call is TRBV5-6, the J call TRBJ2-7; possibly TRBD1 for D (5 bases). This CDR3 contains 14 residues. V lost 0 bases and J 2 bases, leaving 9 bases between the germline ends. The germline V gene encodes CDR1 SGHDT and CDR2 YYEEEE. In DNA, the CDR3 is TGTGCCAGCAGCTTGGGGCCAGGGCCCTACGAGCAGTACGTC. Translating gives CASSLGPGPYEQYV.

The chain is built from TRBV2 and TRBJ1-6; 7 bases agree with TRBD1. Germline assignment: CDR1 SNHLY and CDR2 FYNNEI. CDR3 length: 14 residues. Germline trimming cut 4 bases from V and 8 bases from J; bases unmatched to any gene: 5. CDR3 loop: CASSGGGLYSPLHF. The CDR3 DNA reads TGTGCCAGCAGTGGAGGGGGCTTGTATTCACCCCTCCACTTT. Drawing the rest from reference TRBV2 and TRBJ1-6, the complete variable domain is EPEVTQTPSHQVTQMGQEVILRCVPISNHLYFYWYRQILGQKVEFLVSFYNNEISEKSEIFDDQFSVERPDGSNFTLKIRSTKLEDSAMYFCASSGGGLYSPLHFGNGTRLTVT.

The sample holds a few counts of this clonotype. The chain has TRBV5-5 and TRBJ2-5; D may be TRBD1 (5 bases). Trimming cost V 0 bases and J 0 bases, with 12 bases left between them. The germline CDR1 and CDR2 sequences are SGHKS and YYEKEE (reference sequence). The CDR3 has 16 residues. CDR3 in amino acids: CASSLAGNTYQETQYF. CDR3 sequence (DNA): TGTGCCAGCAGCTTGGCAGGGAACACGTACCAAGAGACCCAGTACTTC.